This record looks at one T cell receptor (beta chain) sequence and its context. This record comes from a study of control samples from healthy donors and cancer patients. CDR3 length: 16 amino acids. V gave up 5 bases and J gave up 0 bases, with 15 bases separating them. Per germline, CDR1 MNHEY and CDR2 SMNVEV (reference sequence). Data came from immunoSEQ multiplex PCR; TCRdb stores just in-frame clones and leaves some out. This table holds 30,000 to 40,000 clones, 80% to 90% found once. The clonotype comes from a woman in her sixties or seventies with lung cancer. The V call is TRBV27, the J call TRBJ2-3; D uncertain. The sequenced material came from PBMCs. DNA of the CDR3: TGTGCCAGCAGTATACTGGTTCCCCCGAGCACAGATACGCAGTATTTT. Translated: CASSILVPPSTDTQYF.